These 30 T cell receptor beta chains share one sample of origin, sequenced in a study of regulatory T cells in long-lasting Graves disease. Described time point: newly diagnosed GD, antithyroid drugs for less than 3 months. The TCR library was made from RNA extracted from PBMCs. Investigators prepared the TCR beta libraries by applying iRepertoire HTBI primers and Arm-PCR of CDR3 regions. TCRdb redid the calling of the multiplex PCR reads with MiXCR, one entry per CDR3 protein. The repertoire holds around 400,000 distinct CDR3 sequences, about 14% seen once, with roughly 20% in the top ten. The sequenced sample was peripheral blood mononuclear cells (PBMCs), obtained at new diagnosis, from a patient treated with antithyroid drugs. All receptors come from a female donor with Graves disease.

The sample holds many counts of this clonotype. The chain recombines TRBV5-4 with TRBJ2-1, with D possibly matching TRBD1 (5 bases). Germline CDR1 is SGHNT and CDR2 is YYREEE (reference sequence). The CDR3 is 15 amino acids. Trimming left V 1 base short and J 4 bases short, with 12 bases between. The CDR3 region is CASSLRQQGYNEQFF. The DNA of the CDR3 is TGTGCCAGCAGCTTGAGACAGCAGGGATACAATGAGCAGTTCTTC. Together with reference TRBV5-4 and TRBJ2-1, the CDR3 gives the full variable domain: ETGVTQSPTHLIKTRGQQVTLRCSSQSGHNTVSWYQQALGQGPQFIFQYYREEENGRGNFPPRFSGLQFPNYSSELNVNALELDDSALYLCASSLRQQGYNEQFFGPGTRLTVL.

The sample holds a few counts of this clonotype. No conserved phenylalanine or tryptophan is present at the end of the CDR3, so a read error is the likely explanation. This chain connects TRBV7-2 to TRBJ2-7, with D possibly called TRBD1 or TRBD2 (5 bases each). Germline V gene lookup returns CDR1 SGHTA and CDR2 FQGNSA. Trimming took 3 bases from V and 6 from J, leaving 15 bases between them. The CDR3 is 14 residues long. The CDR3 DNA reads TGTGCCAGCAGCTTCCGGGACCTTCTTGCCGAGCAGTACCTC. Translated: CASSFRDLLAEQYL.

The CDR3 is CASSMRLAGGYTDTQYF. DNA of the CDR3: TGTGCCAGCAGTATGCGACTAGCGGGAGGGTACACAGATACGCAGTATTTT. The J gene is TRBJ2-3, the V gene TRBV28, with 14 bases that match TRBD2. The germline gives CDR1 MDHEN, CDR2 SYDVKM. This CDR3 spans 17 amino acids. V lost 5 bases and J lost 2; bases outside the gene matches: 6.

The chain's CDR3 is CASSVEGRDTDTQYF. The CDR3 region has the DNA TGTGCCAGCAGCGTAGAGGGACGAGACACAGATACGCAGTATTTT. The chain has TRBV9 and TRBJ2-3; perhaps D is TRBD1 or TRBD2 (5 bases each). Germline CDR1 and CDR2: SGDLS and YYNGEE. The V and J ends lost 0 bases and 2 bases respectively, with 10 bases between them. CDR3 length equals 15 residues.

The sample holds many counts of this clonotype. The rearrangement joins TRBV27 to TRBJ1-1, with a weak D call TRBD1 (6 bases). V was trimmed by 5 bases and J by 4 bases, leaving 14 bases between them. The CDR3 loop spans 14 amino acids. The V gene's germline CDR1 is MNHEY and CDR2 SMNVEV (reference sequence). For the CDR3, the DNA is TGTGCCAGCAGTATACAGGGCCTTGGCACTGAAGCTTTCTTT. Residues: CASSIQGLGTEAFF.

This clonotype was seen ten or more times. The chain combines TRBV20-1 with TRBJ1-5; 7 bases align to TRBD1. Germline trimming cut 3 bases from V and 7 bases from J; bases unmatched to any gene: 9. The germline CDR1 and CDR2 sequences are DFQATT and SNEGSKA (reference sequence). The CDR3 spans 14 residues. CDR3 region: CSARQQGIGQPQHF. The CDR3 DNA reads TGCAGTGCTAGGCAACAGGGGATCGGGCAGCCCCAGCATTTT.

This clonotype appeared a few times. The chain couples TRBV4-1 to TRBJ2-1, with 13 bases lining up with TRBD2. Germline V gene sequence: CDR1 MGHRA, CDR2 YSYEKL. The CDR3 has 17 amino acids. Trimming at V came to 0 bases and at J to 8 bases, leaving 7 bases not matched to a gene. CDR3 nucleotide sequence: TGCGCCAGCAGCCAAGAGTGGACTAGCGGGAGTGAGTATGAGCAGTTCTTC. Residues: CASSQEWTSGSEYEQFF.

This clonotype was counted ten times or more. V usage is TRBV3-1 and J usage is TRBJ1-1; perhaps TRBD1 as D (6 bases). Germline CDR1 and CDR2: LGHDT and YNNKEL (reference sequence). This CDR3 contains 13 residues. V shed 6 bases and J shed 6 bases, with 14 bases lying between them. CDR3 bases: TGTGCCAGCAGTGTCGACAGGAGCTCTGAAGCTTTCTTT. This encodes CASSVDRSSEAFF. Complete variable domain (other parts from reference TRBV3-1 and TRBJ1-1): DTAVSQTPKYLVTQMGNDKSIKCEQNLGHDTMYWYKQDSKKFLKIMFSYNNKELIINETVPNRFSPKSPDKAHLNLHINSLELGDSAVYFCASSVDRSSEAFFGQGTRLTVV.

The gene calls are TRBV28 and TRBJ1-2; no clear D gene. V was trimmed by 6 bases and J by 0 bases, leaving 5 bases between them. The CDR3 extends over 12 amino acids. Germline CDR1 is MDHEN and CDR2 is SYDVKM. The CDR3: CASSWTNYGYTF. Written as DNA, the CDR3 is TGTGCCAGCAGCTGGACTAACTATGGCTACACCTTC.

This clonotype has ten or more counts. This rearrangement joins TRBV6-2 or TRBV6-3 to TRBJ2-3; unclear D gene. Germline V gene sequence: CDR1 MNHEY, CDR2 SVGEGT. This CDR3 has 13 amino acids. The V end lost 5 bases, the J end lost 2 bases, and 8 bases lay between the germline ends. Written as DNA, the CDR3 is TGTGCCAGCAGTCGGCAGATCACAGATACGCAGTATTTT. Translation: CASSRQITDTQYF.

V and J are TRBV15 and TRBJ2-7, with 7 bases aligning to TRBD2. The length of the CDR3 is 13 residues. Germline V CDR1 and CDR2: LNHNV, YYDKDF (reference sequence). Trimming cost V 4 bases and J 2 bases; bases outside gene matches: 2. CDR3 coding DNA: TGTGCCACCAGCAAAGGGAGGGCCTACGAGCAGTACTTC. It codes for CATSKGRAYEQYF. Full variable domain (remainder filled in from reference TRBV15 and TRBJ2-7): DAMVIQNPRYQVTQFGKPVTLSCSQTLNHNVMYWYQQKSSQAPKLLFHYYDKDFNNEADTPDNFQSRRPNTSFCFLDIRSPGLGDTAMYLCATSKGRAYEQYFGPGTRLTVT.

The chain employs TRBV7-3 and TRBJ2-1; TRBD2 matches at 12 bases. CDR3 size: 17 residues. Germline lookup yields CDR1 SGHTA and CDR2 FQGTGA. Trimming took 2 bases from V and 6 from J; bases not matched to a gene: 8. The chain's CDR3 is CASSLLGASGGVNEQFF. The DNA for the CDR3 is TGTGCCAGCAGCTTACTGGGCGCTAGCGGGGGGGTCAATGAGCAGTTCTTC.

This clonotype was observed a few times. CDR3 residues: CASSFAGRWGHEQFF. The CDR3 coding sequence is TGTGCCAGCAGCTTCGCGGGCAGGTGGGGCCATGAGCAGTTCTTC. This chain uses TRBV25-1 with TRBJ2-1; tentatively, D is TRBD1 or TRBD2 (5 bases each). V was shortened by 6 bases and J by 8 bases, with 20 bases between the two germline ends. Looked up from germline, CDR1 is MGHDK and CDR2 is SYGVNS. This CDR3 contains 15 residues.

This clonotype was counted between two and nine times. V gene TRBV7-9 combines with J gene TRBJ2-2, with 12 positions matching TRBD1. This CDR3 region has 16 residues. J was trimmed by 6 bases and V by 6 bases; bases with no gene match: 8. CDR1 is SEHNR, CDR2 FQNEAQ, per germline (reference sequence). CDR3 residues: CASRNPGQGASGELFF. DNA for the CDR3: TGTGCCAGCAGGAACCCGGGACAGGGGGCTTCCGGGGAGCTGTTTTTT.

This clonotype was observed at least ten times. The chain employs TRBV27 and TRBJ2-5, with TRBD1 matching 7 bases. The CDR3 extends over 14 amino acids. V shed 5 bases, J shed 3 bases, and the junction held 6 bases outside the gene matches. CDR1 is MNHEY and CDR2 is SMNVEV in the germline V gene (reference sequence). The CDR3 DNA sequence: TGTGCCAGCAGTCGAACGACAGGGAAAGAGACCCAGTACTTC. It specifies CASSRTTGKETQYF.

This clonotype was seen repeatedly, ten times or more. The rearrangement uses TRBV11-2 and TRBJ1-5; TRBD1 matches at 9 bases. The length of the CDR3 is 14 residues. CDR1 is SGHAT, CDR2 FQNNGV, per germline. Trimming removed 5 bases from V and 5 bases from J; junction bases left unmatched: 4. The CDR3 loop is CASSRTGADQPQHF. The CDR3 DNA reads TGTGCCAGCAGCCGGACAGGGGCTGATCAGCCCCAGCATTTT. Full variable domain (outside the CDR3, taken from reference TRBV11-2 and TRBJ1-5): EAGVAQSPRYKIIEKRQSVAFWCNPISGHATLYWYQQILGQGPKLLIQFQNNGVVDDSQLPKDRFSAERLKGVDSTLKIQPAKLEDSAVYLCASSRTGADQPQHFGDGTRLSIL.

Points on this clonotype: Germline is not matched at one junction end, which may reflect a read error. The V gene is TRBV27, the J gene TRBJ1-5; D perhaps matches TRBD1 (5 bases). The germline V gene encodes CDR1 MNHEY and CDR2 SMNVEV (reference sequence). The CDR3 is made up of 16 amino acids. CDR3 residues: CACSPISDSSNQPQHF. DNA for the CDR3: TGTGCCTGCAGCCCAATCAGTGACAGTAGCAATCAGCCCCAGCATTTT.

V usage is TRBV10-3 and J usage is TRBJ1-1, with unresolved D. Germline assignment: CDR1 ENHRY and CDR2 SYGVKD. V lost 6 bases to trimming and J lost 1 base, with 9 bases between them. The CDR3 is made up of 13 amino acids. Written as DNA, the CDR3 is TGTGCCATCAGGAGAGAGCCGAACACTGAAGCTTTCTTT. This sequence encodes CAIRREPNTEAFF.

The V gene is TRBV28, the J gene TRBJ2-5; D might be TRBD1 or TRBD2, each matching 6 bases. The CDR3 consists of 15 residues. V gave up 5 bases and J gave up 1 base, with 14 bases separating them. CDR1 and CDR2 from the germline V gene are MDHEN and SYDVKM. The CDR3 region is CASSPRGGGQETQYF. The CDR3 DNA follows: TGTGCCAGCAGTCCCCGAGGAGGGGGCCAAGAGACCCAGTACTTC.

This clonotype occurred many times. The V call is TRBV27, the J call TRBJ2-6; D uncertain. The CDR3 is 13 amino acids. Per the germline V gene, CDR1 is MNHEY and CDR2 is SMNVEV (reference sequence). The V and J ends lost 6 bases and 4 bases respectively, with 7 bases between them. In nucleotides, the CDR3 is TGTGCCAGCAGGAGGTGGGGGGCCAACGTCCTGACTTTC. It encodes CASRRWGANVLTF.

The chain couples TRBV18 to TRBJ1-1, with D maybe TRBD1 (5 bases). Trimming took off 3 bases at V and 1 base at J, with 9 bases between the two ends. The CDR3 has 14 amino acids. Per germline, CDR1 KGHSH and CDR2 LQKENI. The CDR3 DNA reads TGTGCCAGCTCACCCGGACACGCGAACACTGAAGCTTTCTTT. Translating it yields CASSPGHANTEAFF.

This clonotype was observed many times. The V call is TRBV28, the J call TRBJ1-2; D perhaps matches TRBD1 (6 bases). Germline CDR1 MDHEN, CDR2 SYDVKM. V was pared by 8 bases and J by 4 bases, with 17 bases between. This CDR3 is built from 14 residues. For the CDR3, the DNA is TGTGCCAGCTTACGTGCACAGGGTAGCTATGGCTACACCTTC. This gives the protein CASLRAQGSYGYTF.

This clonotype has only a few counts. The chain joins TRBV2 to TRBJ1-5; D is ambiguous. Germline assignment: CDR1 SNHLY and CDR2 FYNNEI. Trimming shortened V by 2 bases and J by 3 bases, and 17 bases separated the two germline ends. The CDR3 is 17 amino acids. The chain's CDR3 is CASSEKPGGNANQPQHF. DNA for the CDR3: TGTGCCAGCAGTGAAAAGCCCGGAGGTAATGCCAATCAGCCCCAGCATTTT.

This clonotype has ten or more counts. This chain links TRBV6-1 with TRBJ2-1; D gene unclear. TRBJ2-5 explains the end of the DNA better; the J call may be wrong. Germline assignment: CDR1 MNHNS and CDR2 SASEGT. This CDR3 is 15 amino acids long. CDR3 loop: CASMSPLGSQETQYF. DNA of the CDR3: TGTGCCAGCATGTCCCCCTTGGGCAGCCAAGAGACCCAGTACTTC.

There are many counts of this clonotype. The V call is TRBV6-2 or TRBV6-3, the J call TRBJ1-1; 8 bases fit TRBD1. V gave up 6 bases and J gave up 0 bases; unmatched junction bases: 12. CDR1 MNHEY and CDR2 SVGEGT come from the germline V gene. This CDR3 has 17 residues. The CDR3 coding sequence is TGTGCCAGCAGGGAACGGGTAGGACAGGGACTGAACACTGAAGCTTTCTTT. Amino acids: CASRERVGQGLNTEAFF.

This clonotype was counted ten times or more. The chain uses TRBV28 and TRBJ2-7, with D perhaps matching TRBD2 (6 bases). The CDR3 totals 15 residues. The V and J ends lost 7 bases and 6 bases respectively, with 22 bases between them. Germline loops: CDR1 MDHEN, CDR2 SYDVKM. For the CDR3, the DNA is TGTGCCAGCACTAATTCCGGGACTCCCGCGGGCGAGCAGTACTTC. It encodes CASTNSGTPAGEQYF.

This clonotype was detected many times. The CDR3 loop is CASSRPRTSGSFYEQYF. The CDR3 nucleotides are TGTGCCAGCAGTCGCCCCCGGACTAGCGGGAGTTTCTACGAGCAGTACTTC. The chain couples TRBV6-1 to TRBJ2-7, with 13 bases matching TRBD2. V shed 5 bases, J shed 3 bases, and the junction held 10 bases outside the gene matches. This CDR3 is built from 17 residues. CDR1 and CDR2 from the germline V gene are MNHNS and SASEGT.

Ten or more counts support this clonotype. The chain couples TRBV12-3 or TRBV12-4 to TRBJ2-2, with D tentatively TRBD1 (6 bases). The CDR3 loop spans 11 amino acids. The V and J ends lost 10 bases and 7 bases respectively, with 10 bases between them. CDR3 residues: CANYRVGELFF. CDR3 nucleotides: TGTGCCAACTACAGGGTCGGGGAGCTGTTTTTT.

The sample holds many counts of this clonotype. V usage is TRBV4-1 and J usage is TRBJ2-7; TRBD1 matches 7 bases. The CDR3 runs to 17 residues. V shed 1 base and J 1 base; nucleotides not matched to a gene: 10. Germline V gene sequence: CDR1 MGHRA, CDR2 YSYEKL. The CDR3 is CASSQVGGRSSSYEQYF. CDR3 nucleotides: TGCGCCAGCAGCCAAGTAGGGGGCCGAAGCTCGTCCTACGAGCAGTACTTC.

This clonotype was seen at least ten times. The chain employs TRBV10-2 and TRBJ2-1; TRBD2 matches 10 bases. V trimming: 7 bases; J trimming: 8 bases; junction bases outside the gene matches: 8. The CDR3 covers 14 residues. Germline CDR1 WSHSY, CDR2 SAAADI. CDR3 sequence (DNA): TGCGCCAGCAAAGGCCAGCGGGGGGGCCATGAGCAGTTCTTC. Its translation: CASKGQRGGHEQFF.